The entry that follows covers one TCR beta chain sequence. Its antigen is as yet unknown. The data were obtained in a study of OX40 agonist ivuxolimab in advanced cancers. At the level of the study: Intravenous ivuxolimab was administered to patients every 2 weeks at 0.01 to 10 mg/kg. Dose-escalation subjects each had hepatocellular carcinoma, melanoma, renal cell or head and neck cancer.

Peripheral blood came from all dose cohorts at three timepoints. TCRdb's copy holds only in-frame clones and misses some; the assay was immunoSEQ multiplex PCR. The sample holds about 59,000 clones, about 85% seen once. Whole-study results and caveats: Partial responders dosed at 0.1-3.0 mg/kg displayed clonal expansion ranking among the lowest.

Trimming removed 3 bases at V and 6 bases at J, with 7 bases between. CDR1 is SGDLS, CDR2 YYNGEE, per germline. The CDR3 loop spans 12 amino acids. The origin of this receptor is an adult with an advanced solid tumor such as melanoma, head and neck, liver or kidney cancer. Here the sequenced sample was CD4+ or CD8+ T cells sorted from blood, taken in a trial of the OX40 agonist ivuxolimab. This chain links TRBV9 with TRBJ2-1, with D perhaps TRBD1 (6 bases). The CDR3, as DNA: TGTGCCAGCAGCGCAGGGGTCAATGAGCAGTTCTTC. The encoded protein is CASSAGVNEQFF.